Presented here are 11 T cell receptor beta chains from one specimen sequenced in a study of T cell changes during pregnancy in multiple sclerosis. The data were produced by immunoSEQ multiplex PCR, yet TCRdb's version contains in-frame clones alone and is incomplete. The repertoire holds under 65,000 clones, with around 92% as singletons. Sequencing was performed on CD4+ T cells from peripheral blood mononuclear cells, taken after pregnancy. The receptor source for this set is a female donor with multiple sclerosis, enrolled in a pregnancy study.

The rearrangement uses TRBV9 and TRBJ2-1, with 7 bases matching TRBD1. Germline V gives CDR1 SGDLS, CDR2 YYNGEE. The V and J ends lost 0 bases and 5 bases, in that order; junction bases with no gene match: 5. The CDR3 is made up of 15 amino acids. CDR3 residues: CASSVGGTENNEQFF. The CDR3 coding sequence is TGTGCCAGCAGCGTAGGAGGGACAGAGAACAATGAGCAGTTCTTC.

The chain couples TRBV10-2 to TRBJ2-3; no definite D call. Germline-derived CDR1 and CDR2 are WSHSY and SAAADI. The CDR3 contains 11 residues. V was shortened by 10 bases and J by 6 bases, with 11 bases between the two germline ends. The CDR3 nucleotides read TGCGCCACTCTTGAGTTTGATACGCAGTATTTT. It is translated as CATLEFDTQYF.

The gene calls are TRBV9 and TRBJ1-1; 7 bases align to TRBD1. Per the germline V gene, CDR1 is SGDLS and CDR2 is YYNGEE. This CDR3 has 13 amino acids. The J segment lost 10 bases and the V segment lost 3 bases, leaving 9 bases of the junction unmatched. The chain's CDR3 is CASSAVPTGTAFF. The CDR3 region has the DNA TGTGCCAGCAGCGCCGTCCCGACAGGGACAGCTTTCTTT.

The chain carries TRBV7-3 and TRBJ1-2, with D possibly being TRBD1 (5 bases). Trimming took 5 bases from V and 4 from J, leaving 17 bases between them. The CDR3 sequence is 15 residues long. The germline CDR1 and CDR2 sequences are SGHTA and FQGTGA. The CDR3 DNA follows: TGTGCCAGCAGCCCGGGCCCCTTAGGGGCCTATGGCTACACCTTC. It is translated as CASSPGPLGAYGYTF.

This clone was counted only a few times. This rearrangement joins TRBV10-3 to TRBJ1-2, with TRBD1 as a possible D gene (5 bases). CDR1 and CDR2 from the germline V gene are ENHRY and SYGVKD. The CDR3 is 11 residues long. V was trimmed by 8 bases and J by 2 bases, leaving 6 bases between them. The CDR3 region has the DNA TGTGCCATCCGACAGAACTATGGCTACACCTTC. Translated: CAIRQNYGYTF.

CDR3 sequence reads: CASVGLLNTGELFF. For the CDR3, the DNA is TGTGCCAGCGTCGGTCTCCTAAACACCGGGGAGCTGTTTTTT. This rearrangement joins TRBV6-1 to TRBJ2-2; D not resolved. This CDR3 has 14 residues. Germline V gene sequence: CDR1 MNHNS, CDR2 SASEGT. V lost 8 bases and J 2 bases, leaving 12 bases between the germline ends.

V and J are TRBV27 and TRBJ1-5; TRBD1 matches 7 bases. V lost 6 bases to trimming and J lost 6 bases; unmatched junction nucleotides: 11. The CDR3 loop spans 15 amino acids. CDR1 and CDR2 (germline): MNHEY, SMNVEV (reference sequence). The CDR3 here is CASSPSRQGGQPQHF. The CDR3 DNA reads as TGTGCCAGCAGCCCTTCTCGACAGGGAGGTCAGCCCCAGCATTTT.

CDR3 protein: CASSPGQSQETQYF. The CDR3 DNA reads TGTGCCAGCAGCCCTGGACAGAGCCAAGAGACCCAGTACTTC. The J gene is TRBJ2-5, the V gene TRBV4-2, with a possible D match to TRBD1 (6 bases). Per germline, CDR1 LGHNA and CDR2 YNFKEQ. V gave up 4 bases and J gave up 1 base, with 10 bases separating them. CDR3 length: 14 amino acids.

In nucleotides, the CDR3 is TGTGCCAGCAGCTTCGGGGTTAGAGACTCTGGAAACACCATATATTTT. As protein: CASSFGVRDSGNTIYF. The chain combines TRBV7-8 with TRBJ1-3; D call uncertain. V lost 3 bases and J lost 0, with 12 bases in between. Germline CDR1 is SGHVS and CDR2 is FQNEAQ. The CDR3 length is 16 residues.

The CDR3 loop is CASSLAGNYGYTF. CDR3 in DNA: TGTGCCAGCAGCTTGGCAGGGAACTATGGCTACACCTTC. The chain is built from TRBV5-4 and TRBJ1-2, with TRBD1 as a possible D gene (5 bases). The V end was cut by 0 bases, the J end by 2 bases, with 5 bases between. The CDR3 totals 13 residues. Germline V CDR1 and CDR2: SGHNT, YYREEE (reference sequence).

This clone was counted a few times. The chain joins TRBV4-3 to TRBJ1-5; D might be TRBD1 (5 bases). V lost 9 bases to trimming and J lost 4 bases, with 13 bases between them. The germline CDR1 and CDR2 sequences are LGHNA and YSLEER. The CDR3 length is 13 residues. The CDR3 bases are TGCGCCAGGAAAGACAGAAATAATCAGCCCCAGCATTTT. This gives the protein CARKDRNNQPQHF.